This record covers a single T cell receptor (beta chain). What it binds is unknown. These data come from a study of shared clonotypes between healthy human individuals. Study-wide results and limits: Sampling involved blood alone; tissue repertoires likely differ.

The authors split each subset's genomic DNA evenly across several immunoSEQ plates. Method: immunoSEQ multiplex PCR; TCRdb's copy keeps in-frame clones and lacks some. The table lists about 580,000 clones, 98% of them singletons. The germline CDR1 and CDR2 sequences are SNHLY and FYNNEI. Losses at the gene ends were 4 bases for V and 4 bases for J; bases not matched to a gene: 13. This CDR3 has 17 amino acids. Naive CD8 isolation took CD45RO-negative cells positively selected for CCR7 and excluded terminally differentiated effector memory CD45RA+ cells. The sequenced sample was naive CD8+ T cells sorted from blood. This rearrangement joins TRBV2 to TRBJ1-2, with 9 bases lining up with TRBD1. The TCR was taken from a man aged 25-45 years in good health. The CDR3 here is CASSGASRDRDLYGYTF. CDR3 nucleotides: TGTGCCAGCAGTGGGGCCTCACGGGACAGGGACCTCTATGGCTACACCTTC.